The entry that follows covers one TCR beta chain sequence. The CDR3 extends over 19 amino acids. Germline-derived CDR1 and CDR2 are SGHNT and YYREEE (reference sequence). V dropped 3 bases and J dropped 3; count of bases not matched to a gene: 15. In the source study's methods: Using reference gene primer amplification, nucleated cell counts were estimated. Clones were read by immunoSEQ multiplex PCR, and TCRdb kept only the in-frame ones, dropping some. V, J and clone size are taken as reported in that table, and D and trimming were inferred from the DNA itself. The data show approximately 110,000 clones, with about 80% seen just once and about 6.6% held by the top ten. This sample was included in a study of blood T cell repertoires in COVID-19. Study details: Sites across the United States, Italy and Spain contributed samples from acute and convalescent COVID-19. T cells, B-cell-depleted T cells, or PBMCs provided the cDNA or gDNA that served as material.

Sequencing was carried out using peripheral blood. This sequence joins TRBV5-4 and TRBJ2-1; 10 bases line up with TRBD2. This clonotype was sampled from a woman aged 45 to 65 with acute or convalescent COVID-19. The CDR3 nucleotides read TGTGCCAGCAGCTCCGGTGGGGGGCTAGCGGGGGCCCTCTACAATGAGCAGTTCTTC. It specifies CASSSGGGLAGALYNEQFF.